The 10 T cell receptor beta chains below were found in one sample sequenced in a study of human T cells and chemical hapten exposure. One entry per CDR3 protein, called by TCRdb with MiXCR from the RACE reads. The sample has around 120,000 distinct CDR3 sequences; about an eighth are singletons. Time point noted: patch test 1, 2 weeks after DPC sensitization. Treatment reported: therapeutic diphenylcyclopropenone sensitization with weekly scalp DPC. Material: whole blood, obtained in connection with sensitization to the hapten diphenylcyclopropenone (DPC). The source of these receptors is a man aged 18 to 30 with alopecia areata. Some clones in this sample may be carry-over from other donors' samples.

This clonotype was detected a few times. This chain joins TRBV20-1 and TRBJ2-1; TRBD1 matches at 7 bases. From germline, CDR1 is DFQATT and CDR2 SNEGSKA (reference sequence). CDR3 length equals 15 residues. Unmatched junction bases numbered 10, after V lost 3 bases and J lost 5 bases. CDR3 residues: CSASADRVFNNEQFF. CDR3 bases: TGCAGTGCTAGTGCCGACAGGGTTTTCAACAATGAGCAGTTCTTC.

This clonotype was recorded a few times. This chain joins TRBV11-1 and TRBJ2-5, with 8 bases aligning to TRBD1. V shed 0 bases and J 3 bases; nucleotides not matched to a gene: 9. The germline gives CDR1 SGHAT, CDR2 FQDESV (reference sequence). The CDR3 contains 17 residues. The CDR3 is CASSLAGRTGKKETQYF. For the CDR3, the DNA is TGTGCCAGCAGCTTAGCGGGCAGGACAGGGAAGAAAGAGACCCAGTACTTC.

The CDR3 is CASIFGPIARTSTDTQYF. CDR3 DNA sequence: TGTGCCAGCATCTTCGGTCCCATAGCACGTACTAGCACAGATACGCAGTATTTT. The chain links TRBV7-9 to TRBJ2-3; no definite D call. V was shortened by 7 bases and J by 0 bases, with 23 bases between the two germline ends. Germline V gene lookup returns CDR1 SEHNR and CDR2 FQNEAQ (reference sequence). This CDR3 region has 18 residues.

The rearrangement links TRBV28 to TRBJ1-5; no clear D. CDR3 length: 11 amino acids. From germline, CDR1 is MDHEN and CDR2 SYDVKM. The ends were cut back, 4 bases at V and 7 bases at J, with 5 bases in the middle. CDR3 loop: CASSYGQPQHF. The CDR3 bases are TGTGCCAGCAGTTATGGGCAGCCCCAGCATTTT.

This sequence joins TRBV6-2 or TRBV6-3 and TRBJ1-1; D is ambiguous. The germline V gene has CDR1 MNHEY and CDR2 SVGEGT. This CDR3 region has 11 residues. V gave up 1 base and J gave up 5 bases, with 2 bases separating them. CDR3 in DNA: TGTGCCAGCAGTTACTGGACTGAAGCTTTCTTT. It codes for CASSYWTEAFF.

The CDR3 DNA sequence: TGCAGCGTTAACGATGAGCAGTTCTTC. Its protein is CSVNDEQFF. The gene calls are TRBV29-1 and TRBJ2-1; no clear D gene. The CDR3 runs to 9 residues. V gave up 5 bases and J gave up 8 bases, with 4 bases separating them. From germline, CDR1 is SQVTM and CDR2 ANQGSEA.

The chain recombines TRBV2 with TRBJ1-5; 10 bases map to TRBD1. The V and J ends lost 7 bases and 6 bases, in that order; junction bases with no gene match: 3. Germline CDR1 and CDR2: SNHLY and FYNNEI. The CDR3 covers 13 residues. DNA for the CDR3: TGTGCCAGCAAAGGACAGGGGGGTCAGCCCCAGCATTTT. It is translated as CASKGQGGQPQHF.

This chain joins TRBV18 and TRBJ1-1; TRBD1 agrees at 9 bases. The CDR3 contains 15 residues. V lost 6 bases and J lost 2; bases outside the gene matches: 7. The germline CDR1 and CDR2 sequences are KGHSH and LQKENI. The CDR3: CASSLQGAFNTEAFF. The CDR3 DNA sequence: TGTGCCAGCTCGTTACAGGGGGCTTTTAACACTGAAGCTTTCTTT.

The chain carries TRBV20-1 and TRBJ2-5; 8 nucleotides match TRBD1. This CDR3 has 13 residues. CDR1 is DFQATT and CDR2 is SNEGSKA in the germline V gene (reference sequence). As DNA, the CDR3 is TGCAGCAATCGAAGGACAGGGTCCGAGACCCAGTACTTC. Residues: CSNRRTGSETQYF.

This clonotype occurred a few times. V and J are TRBV10-3 and TRBJ2-1; 9 nucleotides match TRBD1. The CDR3 extends over 17 amino acids. Germline V gives CDR1 ENHRY, CDR2 SYGVKD. The V segment lost 8 bases and the J segment 8 bases; nucleotides outside the gene matches: 19. The CDR3 bases are TGTGCCATCGGAGGGGACAGGGTCCTCGGCCGGGTACATGAGCAGTTCTTC. It encodes CAIGGDRVLGRVHEQFF.